Below are 26 T cell receptor beta chains sequenced from a single sample in a study of blood T cells in healthy people across ages. The use of a sample-barcoded 5' primer and a J-beta primer mix characterized a second PCR of about 7 to 12 cycles. TCRdb re-derived calls from the 5' RACE reads in MiXCR, one entry per CDR3 protein. The repertoire consists of roughly 1,300,000 distinct CDR3 sequences, with approximately 59% occurring once and the leading ten covering over 5%. Sequenced: blood. The source is a man aged 18 to 29 in good health.

Of note for this clonotype: One end of the junction varies from germline; a read error may be responsible. This chain uses TRBV28 with TRBJ2-5; no definite D call. Germline CDR1 MDHEN, CDR2 SYDVKM. The CDR3 covers 14 residues. The CDR3 reads CAGSSSVSQETQYF. The CDR3 DNA follows: TGTGCCGGCAGTTCCAGTGTAAGCCAAGAGACCCAGTACTTC.

This clonotype turned up a few times. The rearrangement links TRBV18 to TRBJ2-6; 7 bases agree with TRBD1. V lost 3 bases, J lost 0 bases, and 2 bases stayed unmatched. The germline gives CDR1 KGHSH, CDR2 LQKENI. This CDR3 spans 16 amino acids. The CDR3 region has the DNA TGTGCCAGCTCACCGACAGGGAGCTCTGGGGCCAACGTCCTGACTTTC. Its translation is CASSPTGSSGANVLTF.

The V call is TRBV12-3 or TRBV12-4, the J call TRBJ1-1; no clear D gene. Between the trimmed V and J ends, which lost 8 bases and 2 bases, there was a span of 12 bases. This CDR3 comprises 13 residues. The CDR3, as DNA: TGTGCCAGCCAAGGCGGTTACAACACTGAAGCTTTCTTT. Its protein product is CASQGGYNTEAFF.

The CDR3 DNA sequence: TGTGCCAGCAGTTACTCGGACAGGGGGGTGGACATTCAGTACTTC. Encoded protein: CASSYSDRGVDIQYF. The chain employs TRBV6-5 and TRBJ2-4; 10 bases fit TRBD1. Germline trimming cut 0 bases from V and 8 bases from J; bases unmatched to any gene: 4. The germline gives CDR1 MNHEY, CDR2 SVGAGI. This CDR3 is built from 15 residues.

This clonotype was found a few times. The junction shows a germline mismatch at one end, possibly a read error. DNA for the CDR3: TGCGCCATCAACGATCCCCGGGACTCCTCCAATGAGCAGTTCTTC. It is translated as CAINDPRDSSNEQFF. The chain carries TRBV10-1 and TRBJ2-1; weak D call: TRBD2 (6 bases). Germline assignment: CDR1 WNHNN and CDR2 SYGVQD (reference sequence). The CDR3 is 15 residues long.

The chain uses TRBV4-1 and TRBJ2-1; D not certain. The ends were cut back, 2 bases at V and 10 bases at J, with 12 bases in the middle. This CDR3 is 13 amino acids long. Germline lookup yields CDR1 MGHRA and CDR2 YSYEKL. CDR3 amino acids: CASSQRSGPEQFF. The CDR3 DNA sequence: TGCGCCAGCAGCCAACGGTCGGGCCCGGAGCAGTTCTTC.

The chain uses TRBV27 and TRBJ2-6; D is unresolved. The germline CDR1 and CDR2 sequences are MNHEY and SMNVEV (reference sequence). The CDR3 extends over 17 amino acids. V shed 3 bases and J shed 0 bases, with 12 bases lying between them. The CDR3, as DNA: TGTGCCAGCAGTTTGAGTGGCAGCCACTCTGGGGCCAACGTCCTGACTTTC. It codes for CASSLSGSHSGANVLTF.

This clonotype showed up many times. This chain connects TRBV29-1 to TRBJ2-1; TRBD1 is a possible D gene (6 bases). The CDR3 contains 14 residues. Trimming removed 3 bases at V and 0 bases at J, with 9 bases between. Germline lookup yields CDR1 SQVTM and CDR2 ANQGSEA. The CDR3 coding sequence is TGCAGCGTTGATAGGGACAACTCCTACAATGAGCAGTTCTTC. This encodes CSVDRDNSYNEQFF.

This clonotype was counted a few times. The chain recombines TRBV20-1 with TRBJ2-5, with D possibly being TRBD2 (5 bases). The CDR3 runs 11 residues. In germline, CDR1 is DFQATT, CDR2 SNEGSKA (reference sequence). Trimming cost V 4 bases and J 2 bases, with 5 bases left between them. Here the CDR3 reads CSATGQETQYF. The CDR3 DNA is TGCAGTGCTACGGGGCAAGAGACCCAGTACTTC.

This clonotype was seen more than once but under ten times. The chain recombines TRBV27 with TRBJ2-7; possible D gene TRBD1, 6 bases. Trimming took off 5 bases at V and 0 bases at J, with 11 bases between the two ends. CDR1 and CDR2 from the germline V gene are MNHEY and SMNVEV (reference sequence). The CDR3 runs 14 residues. The CDR3 bases are TGTGCCAGCAGTACCCGGACAGACTCCTACGAGCAGTACTTC. It specifies CASSTRTDSYEQYF.

The chain links TRBV27 to TRBJ2-3; tentative D call: TRBD2 (6 bases). This CDR3 has 15 amino acids. Trimming took 6 bases from V and 4 from J, leaving 17 bases between them. CDR1 MNHEY and CDR2 SMNVEV come from the germline V gene (reference sequence). CDR3 amino acids: CASRRWAGLSDTQYF. CDR3 DNA sequence: TGTGCCAGCAGGCGATGGGCGGGGTTGTCAGATACGCAGTATTTT.

V gene TRBV20-1 combines with J gene TRBJ2-1; D perhaps matches TRBD2 (5 bases). This CDR3 spans 16 amino acids. The germline CDR1 and CDR2 sequences are DFQATT and SNEGSKA (reference sequence). V was pared by 0 bases and J by 6 bases, with 18 bases between. The CDR3 DNA follows: TGCAGTGCTAGAGAATTGGGTGGGAGTACGTTCAATGAGCAGTTCTTC. Protein sequence: CSARELGGSTFNEQFF.

In its sample, this clonotype was seen once. J is TRBJ2-4 and V is TRBV20-1; D gene unclear. The CDR3 length is 10 residues. CDR1 DFQATT and CDR2 SNEGSKA come from the germline V gene (reference sequence). Trimming stripped 3 bases from V and 9 bases from J, with 6 bases between. CDR3 region: CSASGVIQYF. For the CDR3, the DNA is TGCAGTGCTAGTGGGGTCATTCAGTACTTC.

The chain joins TRBV2 to TRBJ2-1; 7 nucleotides match TRBD2. V gave up 5 bases and J gave up 7 bases; unmatched junction bases: 17. From germline, CDR1 is SNHLY and CDR2 FYNNEI. The CDR3 has 17 amino acids. The CDR3 sequence is CASSRFMGGGPGNEQFF. CDR3 bases: TGTGCCAGCAGTCGTTTTATGGGCGGGGGACCCGGAAATGAGCAGTTCTTC.

The rearrangement links TRBV4-3 to TRBJ1-2, with D uncertain. V lost 0 bases, J lost 8 bases, and 10 bases lay in between. The CDR3 is 13 residues long. From germline, CDR1 is LGHNA and CDR2 YSLEER. The CDR3 loop reads CASSQDPFGGYTF. In DNA, the CDR3 is TGCGCCAGCAGCCAAGATCCCTTTGGGGGCTACACCTTC.

The V and J genes are TRBV4-1 and TRBJ1-6; D call uncertain. Germline CDR1 MGHRA, CDR2 YSYEKL. The CDR3 contains 16 residues. V lost 1 base and J 5 bases, leaving 12 bases between the germline ends. CDR3 loop: CASSQAFGPNNSPLHF. The DNA of the CDR3 is TGCGCCAGCAGCCAAGCCTTCGGGCCGAATAATTCACCCCTCCACTTT.

The CDR3 spells CASSFERTTGGTYEQYF. In nucleotides, the CDR3 is TGTGCCAGCAGTTTTGAGCGCACGACAGGCGGGACCTACGAGCAGTACTTC. The rearrangement joins TRBV28 to TRBJ2-4; D possibly matches TRBD1 or TRBD2 (6 bases each). The J call may not be correct, given that the DNA end is closer to TRBJ2-7. This CDR3 is 17 amino acids long. The V gene's germline CDR1 is MDHEN and CDR2 SYDVKM.

The rearrangement links TRBV5-5 to TRBJ2-5, with TRBD1 identical over 11 bases. The CDR3 totals 16 residues. The germline V gene encodes CDR1 SGHKS and CDR2 YYEKEE (reference sequence). The V segment lost 4 bases and the J segment 2 bases; nucleotides outside the gene matches: 7. The CDR3 bases are TGTGCCAGCAGCAAACCGGGACAGGGGGTTCAAGAGACCCAGTACTTC. This gives the protein CASSKPGQGVQETQYF.

This clonotype appeared once. V is TRBV3-1 and J is TRBJ1-2; D is unclear. Germline loops: CDR1 LGHDT, CDR2 YNNKEL (reference sequence). V was clipped by 4 bases and J by 4 bases, with 13 bases between them. The CDR3 sequence is 14 residues long. The CDR3 DNA reads as TGTGCCAGCAGCCTCAAGGGCCTCGCCTATGGCTACACCTTC. Translating it yields CASSLKGLAYGYTF.

In this sample, this clonotype turned up once. The rearrangement links TRBV7-9 to TRBJ2-3; D possibly corresponds to TRBD2 (6 bases). Germline-derived CDR1 and CDR2 are SEHNR and FQNEAQ (reference sequence). Between the trimmed V and J ends, which lost 5 bases and 6 bases, there was a span of 15 bases. The CDR3 contains 14 residues. The CDR3 here is CASSPEGEVDTQYF. DNA of the CDR3: TGTGCCAGCAGCCCCGAAGGGGAGGTGGATACGCAGTATTTT.

This clonotype was detected many times. The V and J genes are TRBV12-3 or TRBV12-4 and TRBJ2-3, with TRBD2 matching over 10 bases. The CDR3 length is 13 residues. J gave up 4 bases and V 6 bases, and 1 base lay outside the gene matches. CDR3 protein: CASRSGGADTQYF. For the CDR3, the DNA is TGTGCCAGCAGGAGCGGGGGGGCAGATACGCAGTATTTT.

This rearrangement joins TRBV30 to TRBJ2-5; TRBD2 matches at 12 bases. V shed 0 bases, J shed 11 bases, and the junction held 19 bases outside the gene matches. The CDR3 sequence is 18 residues long. Germline loops: CDR1 GTSNPN, CDR2 SVGIG (reference sequence). The CDR3 DNA is TGTGCCTGGAGTGTAAGCCCCCTAGCGGGAGGGCCCGACAATGAGCAGTACTTC. This codes for CAWSVSPLAGGPDNEQYF.

J is TRBJ2-7 and V is TRBV4-1; a possible D gene is TRBD2 (5 bases). The V gene's germline CDR1 is MGHRA and CDR2 YSYEKL. V was pared by 1 base and J by 3 bases, with 13 bases between. CDR3 length: 15 amino acids. CDR3 protein: CASSQALGLSYEQYF. The CDR3 coding sequence is TGCGCCAGCAGCCAAGCGCTAGGACTGAGCTACGAGCAGTACTTC.

The chain employs TRBV10-3 and TRBJ2-4, with D perhaps matching TRBD2 (6 bases). The germline gives CDR1 ENHRY, CDR2 SYGVKD. This CDR3 contains 13 residues. Written as DNA, the CDR3 is TGTGTCCCTACGCCAATCGGGGGAAACATTCAGTACTTC. It specifies CVPTPIGGNIQYF.

This clonotype turned up a few times. V usage is TRBV3-1 and J usage is TRBJ2-3; D uncertain. V was clipped by 0 bases and J by 2 bases, with 9 bases between them. From germline, CDR1 is LGHDT and CDR2 YNNKEL (reference sequence). The CDR3 is 15 amino acids. The CDR3 here is CASSQEFLPTDTQYF. The CDR3 nucleotides are TGTGCCAGCAGCCAAGAATTTCTACCCACAGATACGCAGTATTTT.

This clonotype was recorded only once. The chain joins TRBV27 to TRBJ1-1; TRBD1 might be the D (6 bases). This CDR3 is built from 14 residues. V lost 6 bases and J lost 6, with 17 bases in between. CDR1 is MNHEY, CDR2 SMNVEV, per germline (reference sequence). The CDR3 here is CASRTQGRRAEAFF. Written as DNA, the CDR3 is TGTGCCAGCAGAACACAGGGAAGGAGGGCTGAAGCTTTCTTT.